The rows below give T cell receptor beta chains drawn from one sample of a study of T-cell reconstitution after alpha-beta-depleted transplantation in children. TCRdb used MiXCR to reprocess the PCR reads, holding one entry per CDR3 protein. The sample has 180,000 or so distinct CDR3 sequences, around 5.9% seen once. The sequencing used PBMCs, collected before TCRalphabeta/CD19-depleted stem cell transplant. These receptors were obtained from a girl less than two years old with combined immunodeficiency, due to receive a stem cell transplant. CDR3s include the opening cysteine and the closing phenylalanine or tryptophan. Each record gives: CDR3 DNA, CDR3 protein, J gene, clone size, D gene, V gene. D genes are given only for firm matches. Expanded clones are given a class, and other clones once, few, many or no size at all.

cdr3_nt: TGCAGTGCTAGGCCCCTAGCGAACCATTACAATGAGCAGTTCTTC
cdr3_aa: CSARPLANHYNEQFF
j_call: TRBJ2-1
clone_size: many
d_call: .
v_call: TRBV20-1

cdr3_nt: TGCAGCGTTCTAGCGGGAGGGCCCCACGAGCAGTACTTC
cdr3_aa: CSVLAGGPHEQYF
j_call: TRBJ2-7
clone_size: many
d_call: TRBD2
v_call: TRBV29-1

cdr3_nt: TGTGCCAGCAGCCCTCGTGGGAGGGACGAGCAGTACTTC
cdr3_aa: CASSPRGRDEQYF
j_call: TRBJ2-7
clone_size: few
d_call: TRBD2
v_call: TRBV11-2

cdr3_nt: TGTGCCACCAGCAACCCGGGACACTCAGAATACGAGCAGTACTTC
cdr3_aa: CATSNPGHSEYEQYF
j_call: TRBJ2-7
clone_size: many
d_call: .
v_call: TRBV15

cdr3_nt: TGTGCCAGCAGCCCAAGACAGGGTAGGGGTTTGGCTGAAGCTTTCTTT
cdr3_aa: CASSPRQGRGLAEAFF
j_call: TRBJ1-1
clone_size: many
d_call: TRBD1
v_call: TRBV28

cdr3_nt: TGCAGCGTCGGACGCCTAGAGGACACTGAAGCTTTCTTT
cdr3_aa: CSVGRLEDTEAFF
j_call: TRBJ1-1
clone_size: many
d_call: .
v_call: TRBV29-1

cdr3_nt: TGCAGTGCTAGAGATTCGGCGGGGCCGCTTGATAATGAGCAGTTCTTC
cdr3_aa: CSARDSAGPLDNEQFF
j_call: TRBJ2-1
clone_size: many
d_call: .
v_call: TRBV20-1

cdr3_nt: TGCAGCGTTGAAGAGGGGAACTCCTACGAGCAGTACTTC
cdr3_aa: CSVEEGNSYEQYF
j_call: TRBJ2-7
clone_size: many
d_call: .
v_call: TRBV29-1

cdr3_nt: TGTGCCAGCAGCCTCCGGGGCCAAGGGGCAGATACGCAGTATTTT
cdr3_aa: CASSLRGQGADTQYF
j_call: TRBJ2-3
clone_size: many
d_call: .
v_call: TRBV12-3/TRBV12-4

cdr3_nt: TGTGCCAGCAGTTTATTGGCAGGTCCTGCCCACCTCTATGGCTACACCTTC
cdr3_aa: CASSLLAGPAHLYGYTF
j_call: TRBJ1-2
clone_size: .
d_call: .
v_call: TRBV12-3/TRBV12-4

cdr3_nt: TGTGCCAGCAGCCGAGATTTCAGCCGGGACACGGCAGATACGCAGTATTTT
cdr3_aa: CASSRDFSRDTADTQYF
j_call: TRBJ2-3
clone_size: .
d_call: .
v_call: TRBV7-6

cdr3_nt: TGCAGTGCTGACACGGGGGTTAGCACAGATACGCAGTATTTT
cdr3_aa: CSADTGVSTDTQYF
j_call: TRBJ2-3
clone_size: many
d_call: .
v_call: TRBV20-1

cdr3_nt: TGTGCCAGCAGTCCCGGGGGACGGGGTAGCAATCAGCCCCAGCATTTT
cdr3_aa: CASSPGGRGSNQPQHF
j_call: TRBJ1-5
clone_size: few
d_call: .
v_call: TRBV12-3/TRBV12-4

cdr3_nt: TGTGCCAGCAGTTCAGGCCTTCTTGAAGCTTTCTTT
cdr3_aa: CASSSGLLEAFF
j_call: TRBJ1-1
clone_size: .
d_call: .
v_call: TRBV12-3/TRBV12-4

cdr3_nt: TGCGCCAGCAGCCAAGATGGAGACACCGGGGAGCTGTTTTTT
cdr3_aa: CASSQDGDTGELFF
j_call: TRBJ2-2
clone_size: many
d_call: .
v_call: TRBV4-1

cdr3_nt: TGTGCCAGCAGCTTAGTAGCTAGCGGGGGGGGACCGTCCGCCAATACGCAGTATTTT
cdr3_aa: CASSLVASGGGPSANTQYF
j_call: TRBJ2-3
clone_size: many
d_call: TRBD2
v_call: TRBV11-3

cdr3_nt: TGTGCCAGCAGCGGAACAGGGGCCTACGGGGAGCTGTTTTTT
cdr3_aa: CASSGTGAYGELFF
j_call: TRBJ2-2
clone_size: many
d_call: TRBD1
v_call: TRBV5-5

cdr3_nt: TGTGCCAGCAGTGAATATCCCGGGACAAGTCTTGGGAACACCGGGGAGCTGTTTTTT
cdr3_aa: CASSEYPGTSLGNTGELFF
j_call: TRBJ2-2
clone_size: few
d_call: .
v_call: TRBV25-1

cdr3_nt: TGTGCCAGCAGTACCGGGCGCTGGACCTACGAGCAGTACTTC
cdr3_aa: CASSTGRWTYEQYF
j_call: TRBJ2-7
clone_size: many
d_call: .
v_call: TRBV27

cdr3_nt: TGTGCCAGCAGCTTAGGGTCCAGGGGGCGTCAGCCCCAGCATTTT
cdr3_aa: CASSLGSRGRQPQHF
j_call: TRBJ1-5
clone_size: many
d_call: TRBD1
v_call: TRBV7-8

cdr3_nt: TGTGCCAGCAGTTGGTCCCCCCAGTACAATGAGCAGTTCTTC
cdr3_aa: CASSWSPQYNEQFF
j_call: TRBJ2-1
clone_size: many
d_call: .
v_call: TRBV27

cdr3_nt: TGTGGAGCGCAGGGGGCACGGAATGAGCAGTTCTTC
cdr3_aa: CGAQGARNEQFF
j_call: TRBJ2-1
clone_size: many
d_call: TRBD1
v_call: TRBV6-2/TRBV6-3

cdr3_nt: TGTGCCAGCAGCTTACGGGCGGGAACTGAAGCTTTCTTT
cdr3_aa: CASSLRAGTEAFF
j_call: TRBJ1-1
clone_size: .
d_call: .
v_call: TRBV13

cdr3_nt: TGTGCCAGCTGGGGGAGACTAGCGGCCACCGGGGAGCTGTTTTTT
cdr3_aa: CASWGRLAATGELFF
j_call: TRBJ2-2
clone_size: many
d_call: TRBD2
v_call: TRBV2

cdr3_nt: TGTGCCAGCAGCCCCGGACTAGCGGGAGCCCCCGTCCACGAGCAGTACTTC
cdr3_aa: CASSPGLAGAPVHEQYF
j_call: TRBJ2-7
clone_size: many
d_call: TRBD2
v_call: TRBV7-6

cdr3_nt: TGTGCCACCAGCAGAGGAACCACGGGAAACACCATATATTTT
cdr3_aa: CATSRGTTGNTIYF
j_call: TRBJ1-3
clone_size: many
d_call: .
v_call: TRBV15

cdr3_nt: TGTGCCAGCAGCCTTGGTGGGGCGCGCACAGATACGCAGTATTTT
cdr3_aa: CASSLGGARTDTQYF
j_call: TRBJ2-3
clone_size: few
d_call: .
v_call: TRBV7-8

cdr3_nt: TGCGCCAGCAGCCAAGATGGAAGGGCAAGGGTAGTCGAGACCCAGTACTTC
cdr3_aa: CASSQDGRARVVETQYF
j_call: TRBJ2-5
clone_size: many
d_call: .
v_call: TRBV4-3

cdr3_nt: TGTGCCAGCAGCTTAGGGCCCTGGGGGGGCCGGGCTGAGCAGTTCTTC
cdr3_aa: CASSLGPWGGRAEQFF
j_call: TRBJ2-1
clone_size: many
d_call: .
v_call: TRBV7-8

cdr3_nt: TGTGCCAGCAGCTTACAGGGGGGCCCTTGGGGCTACAATGAGCAGTTCTTC
cdr3_aa: CASSLQGGPWGYNEQFF
j_call: TRBJ2-1
clone_size: many
d_call: .
v_call: TRBV7-6

cdr3_nt: TGCAGTGCTTCCGACTTCTACGAGCAGTACTTC
cdr3_aa: CSASDFYEQYF
j_call: TRBJ2-7
clone_size: many
d_call: .
v_call: TRBV20-1

cdr3_nt: TGCGCCAGCAGCCAAGGACTAGCGGGAGCGACAGATACGCAGTATTTT
cdr3_aa: CASSQGLAGATDTQYF
j_call: TRBJ2-3
clone_size: many
d_call: TRBD2
v_call: TRBV4-3

cdr3_nt: TGCAGCGTTGAAGCTCCCAGCAATGAGCAGTTCTTC
cdr3_aa: CSVEAPSNEQFF
j_call: TRBJ2-1
clone_size: many
d_call: .
v_call: TRBV29-1

cdr3_nt: TGCGCCAGCAGCCAAGAAGGACTAGCGGGAGGGCATGGGGCCAACGTCCTGACTTTC
cdr3_aa: CASSQEGLAGGHGANVLTF
j_call: TRBJ2-6
clone_size: few
d_call: TRBD2
v_call: TRBV4-1

cdr3_nt: TGCAGTGCTAGATTGGGAGGGCTACTCTACGAGCAGTACTTC
cdr3_aa: CSARLGGLLYEQYF
j_call: TRBJ2-7
clone_size: many
d_call: TRBD2
v_call: TRBV20-1

cdr3_nt: TGCGCCAGCAGCCCAGGACAGATGAACACTGAAGCTTTCTTT
cdr3_aa: CASSPGQMNTEAFF
j_call: TRBJ1-1
clone_size: many
d_call: .
v_call: TRBV5-1

cdr3_nt: TGTGCCAGCAGTTTATCGAGACCGTATGGCTACACCTTC
cdr3_aa: CASSLSRPYGYTF
j_call: TRBJ1-2
clone_size: many
d_call: .
v_call: TRBV12-3/TRBV12-4

cdr3_nt: TGTGCCTGGAGTCCCCTCAGGGTCGAGCAGTACTTC
cdr3_aa: CAWSPLRVEQYF
j_call: TRBJ2-7
clone_size: few
d_call: .
v_call: TRBV30

cdr3_nt: TGTGCCAGCAGCGTCCTGATGGGGCTCCAAGAGACCCAGTACTTC
cdr3_aa: CASSVLMGLQETQYF
j_call: TRBJ2-5
clone_size: many
d_call: .
v_call: TRBV7-9

cdr3_nt: TGTGCCAGCAGTTTTGCCGGGGGGCTTTCCTACGAGCAGTACTTC
cdr3_aa: CASSFAGGLSYEQYF
j_call: TRBJ2-7
clone_size: many
d_call: .
v_call: TRBV12-3/TRBV12-4

cdr3_nt: TGCAGCGTTGTTCGGGAGACTAGCTCCTACAATGAGCAGTTCTTC
cdr3_aa: CSVVRETSSYNEQFF
j_call: TRBJ2-1
clone_size: .
d_call: .
v_call: TRBV29-1

cdr3_nt: TGTGCCAGCAGCCAAGAGACGGAGAGGGCTGGAAACACCATATATTTT
cdr3_aa: CASSQETERAGNTIYF
j_call: TRBJ1-3
clone_size: many
d_call: .
v_call: TRBV3-1

cdr3_nt: TGTGCCAGCAGTTCCAACATACTAGCGGGAGGGCTTGGCACCGGGGAGCTGTTTTTT
cdr3_aa: CASSSNILAGGLGTGELFF
j_call: TRBJ2-2
clone_size: many
d_call: TRBD2
v_call: TRBV28

cdr3_nt: TGCAGCGCCCAAGCGGGGAGCAATGAGCAGTTCTTC
cdr3_aa: CSAQAGSNEQFF
j_call: TRBJ2-1
clone_size: many
d_call: TRBD2
v_call: TRBV29-1

cdr3_nt: TGTGCCAGCAGCCAAGGAGGTAGCGGACAGAACGAGCAGTACTTC
cdr3_aa: CASSQGGSGQNEQYF
j_call: TRBJ2-7
clone_size: .
d_call: .
v_call: TRBV4-2

cdr3_nt: TGTGCCAGCAGTTTATGGGTCTCCTACGAGCAGTACTTC
cdr3_aa: CASSLWVSYEQYF
j_call: TRBJ2-7
clone_size: many
d_call: .
v_call: TRBV12-3/TRBV12-4

cdr3_nt: TGTGCCAGTAGTATCTTTCAGGGTTTCGAGCAGTACTTC
cdr3_aa: CASSIFQGFEQYF
j_call: TRBJ2-7
clone_size: many
d_call: .
v_call: TRBV19

cdr3_nt: TGTGCCAGCAGCTTTGGGGCGGTGAGCACAGATACGCAGTATTTT
cdr3_aa: CASSFGAVSTDTQYF
j_call: TRBJ2-3
clone_size: many
d_call: .
v_call: TRBV5-5

cdr3_nt: TGCGCCAGCAGCCAAGATAGAATACGGGAGTTATTGCGGACAGATACGCAGTATTTT
cdr3_aa: CASSQDRIRELLRTDTQYF
j_call: TRBJ2-3
clone_size: many
d_call: .
v_call: TRBV4-3

cdr3_nt: TGTGCCAGCACCCCTGAGCCGGTGGCTCCGACTTATGAGCAGTTCTTC
cdr3_aa: CASTPEPVAPTYEQFF
j_call: TRBJ2-1
clone_size: many
d_call: .
v_call: TRBV5-6

cdr3_nt: TGCAGTGCTTCCGCGGGAGGGTACTACAATGAGCAGTTCTTC
cdr3_aa: CSASAGGYYNEQFF
j_call: TRBJ2-1
clone_size: many
d_call: TRBD2
v_call: TRBV20-1

cdr3_nt: TGTGCCAGCAGTTTCACCGGGACAGGGGAGGTCGAGCAGTACTTC
cdr3_aa: CASSFTGTGEVEQYF
j_call: TRBJ2-7
clone_size: many
d_call: TRBD1
v_call: TRBV6-2/TRBV6-3

cdr3_nt: TGTGCCAGCTCACCCCTCGACGGGAATGAAGCTTTCTTT
cdr3_aa: CASSPLDGNEAFF
j_call: TRBJ1-1
clone_size: many
d_call: .
v_call: TRBV18

cdr3_nt: TGTGCCACCAGTGATTTGTCAGCGGGAGGGCTTTACAATGAGCAGTTCTTC
cdr3_aa: CATSDLSAGGLYNEQFF
j_call: TRBJ2-1
clone_size: .
d_call: TRBD2
v_call: TRBV24-1